Below, 32 T cell receptor beta chains from the same sample are listed, as sequenced in a study of Graves' ophthalmopathy and Graves' hyperthyroidism. The sequenced template was RNA, covering the TCR beta CDR3 region. An opening RT-PCR round employed HTBI primers and preceded a second-round multiplex PCR. MiXCR, run by TCRdb on the multiplex PCR reads, gives a single entry per CDR3 protein. The table lists 680,000 or so distinct CDR3 sequences, approximately 22% of them singletons. Sequenced sample: peripheral blood. The receptors were gathered from a woman between 18 and 29 years old with stable Graves' hyperthyroidism. Some clones in this sample may be carry-over from other donors' samples.

Turning to this clonotype: Germline is not matched at one junction end, which may reflect a read error. The V call is TRBV6-2 or TRBV6-3, the J call TRBJ1-1, with 7 bases matching TRBD1. The CDR3 length is 13 residues. CDR1 and CDR2 from the germline V gene are MNHEY and SVGEGT. In DNA form, the CDR3 reads TGTGCCAGGAGTTACAATGGCAGGGGGAGAGCTTTCTTT. Residues: CARSYNGRGRAFF.

In this sample, this clonotype turned up a few times. The chain employs TRBV28 and TRBJ2-7; 9 nucleotides match TRBD1. The V and J ends lost 2 bases and 5 bases, in that order; junction bases with no gene match: 4. This CDR3 is built from 14 residues. Germline lookup yields CDR1 MDHEN and CDR2 SYDVKM. CDR3 in amino acids: CASSLTDRGHEQYF. Here the CDR3 DNA reads TGTGCCAGCAGTTTAACGGACAGGGGTCACGAGCAGTACTTC.

The J gene is TRBJ2-5, the V gene TRBV29-1; D ambiguous. With 1 base removed from V and 6 bases from J, the gap between germline ends came to 9 bases. The germline gives CDR1 SQVTM, CDR2 ANQGSEA. CDR3 length: 12 residues. For the CDR3, the DNA is TGCAGCGTTGAAGGGGGTGTGCAGACCCAGTACTTC. Translating it yields CSVEGGVQTQYF.

This clonotype has at least ten counts. The chain links TRBV28 to TRBJ1-2; 9 bases fit TRBD1. V lost 4 bases and J lost 3; bases outside the gene matches: 6. The CDR3 spans 15 residues. From germline, CDR1 is MDHEN and CDR2 SYDVKM. Here the CDR3 reads CASSSTGGRDYGYTF. CDR3 sequence (DNA): TGTGCCAGCAGTTCTACAGGGGGCCGGGACTATGGCTACACCTTC.

The chain combines TRBV9 with TRBJ1-1; D perhaps matches TRBD1 (5 bases). V was cut by 3 bases and J by 2 bases, with 14 bases left in between. Per the germline V gene, CDR1 is SGDLS and CDR2 is YYNGEE. CDR3 size: 15 residues. The CDR3 sequence is CASSGTAQGNTEAFF. The CDR3 DNA reads TGTGCCAGCAGCGGAACCGCGCAGGGTAACACTGAAGCTTTCTTT. The entire variable domain, with the rest obtained from reference TRBV9 and TRBJ1-1, is as follows: DSGVTQTPKHLITATGQRVTLRCSPRSGDLSVYWYQQSLDQGLQFLIQYYNGEERAKGNILERFSAQQFPDLHSELNLSSLELGDSALYFCASSGTAQGNTEAFFGQGTRLTVV.

This clonotype was detected ten times or more. Compared with germline, one end of the junction differs, possibly owing to a read error. The rearrangement links TRBV5-1 to TRBJ2-5; no clear D. Germline CDR1 and CDR2: SGHRS and YFSETQ. The CDR3 length is 11 residues. The CDR3 sequence is CASSIQETQYF. In DNA, the CDR3 is TGTGCCAGCAGCATCCAAGAGACCCAGTACTTC.

This clonotype was detected ten times or more. The V and J genes are TRBV12-3 or TRBV12-4 and TRBJ2-6; D gene ambiguous. The CDR3 contains 14 residues. V was pared by 5 bases and J by 0 bases, with 5 bases between. The chain's CDR3 is CASSTASGANVLTF. For the CDR3, the DNA is TGTGCCAGCAGTACAGCCTCTGGGGCCAACGTCCTGACTTTC.

The table lists this clonotype with a few counts. The J gene is TRBJ2-5, the V gene TRBV28; TRBD2 aligns across 10 bases. Germline loops: CDR1 MDHEN, CDR2 SYDVKM. The CDR3 totals 16 residues. The J segment lost 2 bases and the V segment lost 3 bases, leaving 6 bases of the junction unmatched. The CDR3, as DNA: TGTGCCAGCAGTTTTAGTAGCGGGGGGTCGCAAGAGACCCAGTACTTC. Translating gives CASSFSSGGSQETQYF.

This clonotype was seen at least ten times. V usage is TRBV6-1 and J usage is TRBJ2-2, with a tentative D call TRBD2 (6 bases). Deletions cut 6 bases from V and 5 bases from J, with 16 bases between. The germline CDR1 and CDR2 sequences are MNHNS and SASEGT. The CDR3 is 15 residues long. The CDR3 sequence: CASRLAPVYTGELFF. In DNA form, the CDR3 reads TGTGCCAGCAGACTAGCACCCGTTTATACCGGGGAGCTGTTTTTT.

This clonotype was seen ten or more times. The CDR3 nucleotides read TGTGCCAGCAGTTACTCGGGGACATCTGGAAACACCATATATTTT. It yields the protein CASSYSGTSGNTIYF. The rearrangement uses TRBV6-2 or TRBV6-3 and TRBJ1-3, with a tentative D call TRBD1 (6 bases). Germline CDR1 MNHEY, CDR2 SVGEGT. V lost 0 bases to trimming and J lost 1 base, with 7 bases between them. There are 15 residues in the CDR3.

Ten or more counts support this clonotype. The chain uses TRBV10-3 and TRBJ2-3; 11 bases match TRBD2. The CDR3 totals 18 residues. The germline gives CDR1 ENHRY, CDR2 SYGVKD. Trimming removed 0 bases from V and 5 bases from J; junction bases left unmatched: 10. The CDR3 DNA sequence: TGTGCCATCAGTGAGTCGAAAGTTACTAGCGGGAGTCTAGATACGCAGTATTTT. As protein: CAISESKVTSGSLDTQYF.

This clonotype has a handful of counts. This chain joins TRBV11-2 and TRBJ2-1; D might be TRBD1 or TRBD2, each matching 5 bases. Germline V gene data show CDR1 as SGHAT and CDR2 as FQNNGV. There are 16 residues in the CDR3. The V and J ends lost 5 bases and 6 bases respectively, with 20 bases between them. Written as DNA, the CDR3 is TGTGCCAGCAGCCTAATGGACTTAGATGGGGGCAATGAGCAGTTCTTC. This sequence encodes CASSLMDLDGGNEQFF.

The chain combines TRBV11-3 with TRBJ2-5; D is ambiguous. CDR3 size: 15 residues. V lost 1 base to trimming and J lost 1 base, with 10 bases between them. Germline CDR1 and CDR2: SGHNT and YENEEA. CDR3: CASSLVQGLQETQYF. CDR3 DNA sequence: TGTGCCAGCAGCTTAGTTCAAGGTCTCCAAGAGACCCAGTACTTC.

In the case of this clonotype: A read error may be the cause here, since a much bigger clone is one base away. The CDR3: CAISESGTGFSHLHF. The CDR3 DNA is TGTGCCATCAGTGAGTCCGGGACAGGGTTCTCACACCTCCACTTT. The rearrangement uses TRBV10-3 and TRBJ1-6; TRBD1 aligns across 9 bases. The length of the CDR3 is 15 residues. Germline V lookup: CDR1 ENHRY, CDR2 SYGVKD.

This clonotype was counted between two and nine times. The chain couples TRBV20-1 to TRBJ1-4, with D possibly matching TRBD1 (5 bases). Germline V gene data show CDR1 as DFQATT and CDR2 as SNEGSKA (reference sequence). V was cut by 5 bases and J by 5 bases, with 9 bases left in between. The CDR3 totals 12 residues. The CDR3 DNA is TGCAGTGCTCCTAACAGGAATGAAAAACTGTTTTTT. Its protein product is CSAPNRNEKLFF.

As concerns this clonotype: A single base separates this from a much larger clone, so it may be a read error. The gene calls are TRBV9 and TRBJ1-1; D may be TRBD1 (5 bases). The CDR3 contains 13 residues. Germline CDR1 and CDR2: SGDLS and YYNGEE. DNA for the CDR3: TGTGCCAGCAGCGTCAGTGTGGGGACTGAATCTTTCTTT. Residues: CASSVSVGTESFF.

This clonotype showed up many times. The chain couples TRBV20-1 to TRBJ1-5, with D perhaps matching TRBD1 (6 bases). CDR1 and CDR2 (germline): DFQATT, SNEGSKA (reference sequence). The V gene lost 4 bases and the J gene lost 11 bases, with 15 bases spanning the gap. This CDR3 is 12 amino acids long. The CDR3 coding sequence is TGCAGTGCTAACGACAGGATCTATGCCCAGCATTTT. Translated: CSANDRIYAQHF.

The V call is TRBV7-2, the J call TRBJ1-2; D gene unclear. This CDR3 contains 14 residues. The ends were cut back, 5 bases at V and 1 base at J, with 11 bases in the middle. The germline gives CDR1 SGHTA, CDR2 FQGNSA. The CDR3 DNA reads TGTGCCAGCAGCCCGGACCAGGATAACTATGGCTACACCTTC. Translation gives CASSPDQDNYGYTF.

This clonotype appeared a few times. As DNA, the CDR3 is TGTGCCAGCAGTTTAAGGGCAGGGGGGCTTCTGAAGCCCCAGCATTTT. It yields the protein CASSLRAGGLLKPQHF. This chain connects TRBV27 to TRBJ1-5; 7 bases align to TRBD1. With 2 bases clipped from V and 8 bases from J, the junction kept 12 bases outside the gene matches. Looked up from germline, CDR1 is MNHEY and CDR2 is SMNVEV (reference sequence). This CDR3 has 16 amino acids.

In this sample, this clonotype turned up many times. The rearrangement links TRBV27 to TRBJ2-7, with D possibly called TRBD1 or TRBD2 (5 bases each). Trimming pared 8 bases from V and 4 bases from J, leaving 15 bases between. CDR1 is MNHEY and CDR2 is SMNVEV in the germline V gene (reference sequence). CDR3 length: 13 residues. CDR3 coding DNA: TGTGCCAGCCGGGACGCCGGTCCTTACGAGCAGTACTTC. Translating it yields CASRDAGPYEQYF.

The chain employs TRBV6-2 or TRBV6-3 and TRBJ2-3; D not resolved. This CDR3 comprises 14 residues. The germline gives CDR1 MNHEY, CDR2 SVGEGT. Trimming removed 4 bases at V and 6 bases at J, with 14 bases between. Here the CDR3 reads CASSLGYTGDTQYF. The CDR3 DNA follows: TGTGCCAGCAGTTTGGGATATACCGGGGATACGCAGTATTTT.

The table lists this clonotype with many counts. The rearrangement uses TRBV20-1 and TRBJ1-2; D perhaps matches TRBD1 (5 bases). CDR3 length: 13 amino acids. In germline, CDR1 is DFQATT, CDR2 SNEGSKA (reference sequence). Trimming removed 6 bases at V and 5 bases at J, with 16 bases between. The CDR3 coding sequence is TGCAGTGCCCGGGACCTCTCGGGATATGGCTACACCTTC. Encoded protein: CSARDLSGYGYTF.

Many counts were recorded for this clonotype. The gene calls are TRBV7-9 and TRBJ1-2, with 12 bases fitting TRBD1. V trimming: 10 bases; J trimming: 12 bases; junction bases outside the gene matches: 12. CDR1 is SEHNR and CDR2 is FQNEAQ in the germline V gene (reference sequence). The CDR3 loop spans 13 amino acids. In nucleotides, the CDR3 is TGTGCCACCCTTGACCCGGGGACAGGGGGCCACACCTTC. It yields the protein CATLDPGTGGHTF.

This clonotype has at least ten counts. The V and J genes are TRBV4-1 and TRBJ2-7, with 9 bases that match TRBD1. The ends lost 4 bases at V and 3 bases at J; junction bases unmatched: 10. The CDR3 spans 16 residues. The germline V gene has CDR1 MGHRA and CDR2 YSYEKL. The CDR3 region is CASSPLGTGPHYEQYF. The CDR3 nucleotides read TGCGCCAGCAGCCCGCTTGGGACAGGGCCGCACTACGAGCAGTACTTC.

This clonotype was picked up many times. This chain links TRBV19 with TRBJ1-5; 8 bases fit TRBD1. In germline, CDR1 is LNHDA, CDR2 SQIVND (reference sequence). Trimming took 5 bases from V and 2 from J; bases not matched to a gene: 5. CDR3 length: 15 residues. The CDR3 DNA is TGTGCCAGTAGTTGGACAGGGTCGGGCAATCAGCCCCAGCATTTT. Translated, it gives CASSWTGSGNQPQHF.

This clonotype has at least ten counts. J is TRBJ2-1 and V is TRBV12-3 or TRBV12-4, with D tentatively TRBD2 (5 bases). Trimming took 6 bases from V and 4 from J, leaving 13 bases between them. This CDR3 region has 14 residues. CDR3: CASSRRDEYNEQFF. In DNA, the CDR3 is TGTGCCAGCAGCCGACGGGATGAATACAATGAGCAGTTCTTC.

This clonotype was counted at least ten times. The chain has TRBV2 and TRBJ2-2; D may correspond to TRBD1 or TRBD2 (5 bases each). CDR3 size: 14 residues. V lost 6 bases and J lost 4, with 12 bases in between. Germline lookup yields CDR1 SNHLY and CDR2 FYNNEI. The CDR3 sequence: CASSSEGSTGELFF. CDR3 in DNA: TGTGCCAGCAGCTCTGAGGGGTCCACCGGGGAGCTGTTTTTT.

This clonotype was counted once. One end of the junction fails to match germline, which may point to a read error. The chain joins TRBV7-3 to TRBJ1-1, with D unclear. The CDR3 has 13 amino acids. CDR1 SGHTA and CDR2 FQGTGA come from the germline V gene. The CDR3 DNA reads TGTGCCAGCAGCGCTCTAATGAACACTGATGCTTTCTTT. This sequence encodes CASSALMNTDAFF.

This clonotype was observed at least ten times. This chain uses TRBV6-1 with TRBJ1-1; 7 nucleotides agree with TRBD1. The J segment lost 5 bases and the V segment lost 0 bases, leaving 9 bases of the junction unmatched. Germline V gene lookup returns CDR1 MNHNS and CDR2 SASEGT. CDR3 size: 16 residues. The CDR3 DNA reads TGTGCCAGCAGTGAAGCCGTCCGACAGGGTAGAACTGAAGCTTTCTTT. This gives the protein CASSEAVRQGRTEAFF.

This clonotype was counted ten times or more. The chain has TRBV19 and TRBJ1-5; a possible D gene is TRBD1 (6 bases). Trimming removed 7 bases at V and 7 bases at J, with 23 bases between. CDR3 length: 16 residues. Germline assignment: CDR1 LNHDA and CDR2 SQIVND (reference sequence). As DNA, the CDR3 is TGTGCCAGTACCCACAGGGCGGCGGGCCTGGGCCAGCCCCAGCATTTT. Translating it yields CASTHRAAGLGQPQHF.

Many counts were recorded for this clonotype. J is TRBJ2-7 and V is TRBV6-2 or TRBV6-3, with D possibly TRBD1 on 6 matching bases. This CDR3 region has 16 residues. Germline V gene data show CDR1 as MNHEY and CDR2 as SVGEGT. V gave up 4 bases and J gave up 4 bases, with 20 bases separating them. CDR3 in DNA: TGTGCCAGCAGTTGGTCGGAACCGGGACACGGGTACGAGCAGTACTTC. Amino acid sequence: CASSWSEPGHGYEQYF.

This clonotype was recorded many times. The V and J genes are TRBV30 and TRBJ2-7, with D unresolved. The CDR3 loop spans 14 amino acids. The germline V gene has CDR1 GTSNPN and CDR2 SVGIG (reference sequence). V lost 0 bases to trimming and J lost 4 bases, with 13 bases between them. The CDR3 sequence is CAWSVGGVGYEQYF. CDR3 coding DNA: TGTGCCTGGAGTGTCGGTGGGGTGGGGTACGAGCAGTACTTC.